These 26 T cell receptor beta chains were all obtained from the same sample, sequenced in a study of PD-1 blockade in mismatch repair-deficient tumors. Data came from immunoSEQ multiplex PCR; TCRdb stores just in-frame clones and leaves some out. The sample contains 85,000 to 130,000 clones, under 90% of which appear only once. The specimen comprised peripheral blood, sampled approximately 36 weeks after starting pembrolizumab. These receptors all stem from an adult with mismatch repair-deficient cancer.

In its sample, this clone was seen once. J is TRBJ2-1 and V is TRBV19, with D possibly TRBD2 on 7 matching bases. V shed 7 bases and J shed 3 bases, with 19 bases lying between them. The CDR3 consists of 16 residues. The V gene's germline CDR1 is LNHDA and CDR2 SQIVND (reference sequence). Here the CDR3 DNA reads TGTGCCAGTAAGGGGGGGAGGGGGACCTACTACAATGAGCAGTTCTTC. Translation gives CASKGGRGTYYNEQFF.

This clone was picked up a small number of times. V gene TRBV29-1 combines with J gene TRBJ1-3; D ambiguous. V lost 7 bases and J 8 bases, leaving 15 bases between the germline ends. Germline V gene data show CDR1 as SQVTM and CDR2 as ANQGSEA. CDR3 length equals 12 residues. The CDR3 sequence is CSGAGPADTIYF. For the CDR3, the DNA is TGCAGCGGGGCTGGGCCGGCCGACACCATATATTTT.

This clone appeared a few times. At one end, the junction sequence differs from germline, possibly due to a read error. The chain has TRBV6-5 and TRBJ2-1; D may be TRBD2 (5 bases). Per germline, CDR1 MNHEY and CDR2 SVGAGI. The CDR3 runs to 11 residues. Written as DNA, the CDR3 is TGTGCCAGCAGCCTCTCGGGTCCCGGGATCTTC. Translated: CASSLSGPGIF.

CDR3 protein: CASSRELYGYTF. The CDR3, as DNA: TGTGCCAGCAGTCGGGAGCTCTATGGCTACACCTTC. The chain links TRBV6-5 to TRBJ1-2; D unclear. Germline-derived CDR1 and CDR2 are MNHEY and SVGAGI. V was cut by 5 bases and J by 4 bases, with 8 bases left in between. CDR3 size: 12 residues.

J is TRBJ1-5 and V is TRBV5-5; perhaps TRBD1 as D (6 bases). The V end was cut by 1 base, the J end by 5 bases, with 16 bases between. The CDR3 spans 16 residues. Per germline, CDR1 SGHKS and CDR2 YYEKEE (reference sequence). The CDR3, as DNA: TGTGCCAGCAGCTTGCGTGCGGGGGCTAGGGATCAGCCCCAGCATTTT. This translates into CASSLRAGARDQPQHF.

This chain links TRBV9 with TRBJ2-2; no clear D gene. V was clipped by 6 bases and J by 4 bases, with 19 bases between them. CDR1 SGDLS and CDR2 YYNGEE come from the germline V gene. The CDR3 covers 16 residues. The CDR3 spells CASTSRSGFGTGELFF. For the CDR3, the DNA is TGTGCCAGCACCTCAAGGTCGGGTTTTGGCACCGGGGAGCTGTTTTTT.

The chain couples TRBV5-6 to TRBJ1-1, with TRBD1 matching 7 bases. Trimming cost V 4 bases and J 1 base; bases outside gene matches: 16. The CDR3 is 18 residues long. Germline lookup yields CDR1 SGHDT and CDR2 YYEEEE. In DNA form, the CDR3 reads TGTGCCAGCAGCCGCAGGCCGGGACAGCTGAGCCGGAACACTGAAGCTTTCTTT. Its protein is CASSRRPGQLSRNTEAFF.

This rearrangement joins TRBV6-5 to TRBJ1-2; 9 bases align to TRBD1. CDR1 is MNHEY, CDR2 SVGAGI, per germline. This CDR3 spans 14 amino acids. Trimming removed 4 bases from V and 2 bases from J; junction bases left unmatched: 2. The CDR3: CASSLDRGNYGYTF. In DNA form, the CDR3 reads TGTGCCAGCAGTTTGGACAGGGGAAACTATGGCTACACCTTC.

The chain has TRBV6-5 and TRBJ1-5; D perhaps matches TRBD1 (6 bases). Germline V gives CDR1 MNHEY, CDR2 SVGAGI. CDR3 length: 13 amino acids. V was clipped by 5 bases and J by 2 bases, with 7 bases between them. CDR3 sequence reads: CASSRQGNQPQHF. For the CDR3, the DNA is TGTGCCAGCAGTAGACAGGGCAATCAGCCCCAGCATTTT.

CDR3 amino acids: CASSSGSGPNEQFF. CDR3 nucleotides: TGTGCCAGCAGTTCCGGGTCGGGTCCTAATGAGCAGTTCTTC. The gene calls are TRBV6-5 and TRBJ2-1; D is uncertain. V lost 4 bases and J 7 bases, leaving 14 bases between the germline ends. This CDR3 comprises 14 residues. Germline CDR1 and CDR2: MNHEY and SVGAGI.

This chain uses TRBV11-2 with TRBJ2-1; TRBD2 agrees at 8 bases. This CDR3 has 14 residues. Per the germline V gene, CDR1 is SGHAT and CDR2 is FQNNGV. After removal of 6 bases from V and 4 bases from J, the junction contained 5 bases not matched to a gene. Written as DNA, the CDR3 is TGTGCCAGCAGTCTGAGCGGGAGTTACAATGAGCAGTTCTTC. Translation gives CASSLSGSYNEQFF.

The chain carries TRBV7-2 and TRBJ2-7; D unclear. The V and J ends lost 2 bases and 2 bases respectively, with 13 bases between them. Germline assignment: CDR1 SGHTA and CDR2 FQGNSA. The CDR3 runs 15 residues. The DNA for the CDR3 is TGTGCCAGCAGCTTACCGGAACTTTTTGCCTACGAGCAGTACTTC. Translated, it gives CASSLPELFAYEQYF.

The rearrangement links TRBV29-1 to TRBJ2-5, with 8 bases lining up with TRBD2. The length of the CDR3 is 14 residues. The ends lost 4 bases at V and 1 base at J; junction bases unmatched: 5. Germline V gives CDR1 SQVTM, CDR2 ANQGSEA. CDR3 sequence (DNA): TGCAGCGTTGGCTCCAGCGGGGGCCAAGAGACCCAGTACTTC. Translation: CSVGSSGGQETQYF.

V and J are TRBV5-6 and TRBJ1-1; 8 bases are a match to TRBD1. The CDR3 runs 15 residues. CDR1 SGHDT and CDR2 YYEEEE come from the germline V gene. With V trimmed by 0 bases and J by 6 bases, 7 bases remained unmatched. The CDR3 DNA follows: TGTGCCAGCAGCTTGGGAGCCAGGGGGCCGGCTGAAGCTTTCTTT. This sequence encodes CASSLGARGPAEAFF.

V gene TRBV19 combines with J gene TRBJ2-7; D ambiguous. Between the trimmed V and J ends, which lost 0 bases and 3 bases, there was a span of 0 bases. CDR3 length: 11 amino acids. Germline lookup yields CDR1 LNHDA and CDR2 SQIVND (reference sequence). CDR3 nucleotide sequence: TGTGCCAGTAGTATAGACTACGAGCAGTACTTC. Amino acids: CASSIDYEQYF.

The rearrangement joins TRBV15 to TRBJ2-1; D may be TRBD2 (6 bases). Germline CDR1 is LNHNV and CDR2 is YYDKDF (reference sequence). The germline V and J ends were trimmed by 0 bases and 9 bases, with 9 bases remaining between them. The CDR3 contains 13 residues. This CDR3 is CATSRDRRGEQFF. As DNA, the CDR3 is TGTGCCACCAGCAGAGATCGGCGGGGTGAGCAGTTCTTC.

The chain uses TRBV19 and TRBJ1-1; 9 positions match TRBD1. With V trimmed by 4 bases and J by 5 bases, 5 bases remained unmatched. The germline CDR1 and CDR2 sequences are LNHDA and SQIVND (reference sequence). This CDR3 contains 14 residues. CDR3 region: CASSRDRGRTEAFF. Written as DNA, the CDR3 is TGTGCCAGTAGTAGAGACAGGGGGAGGACTGAAGCTTTCTTT. Looking up the rest from reference TRBV19 and TRBJ1-1 gives the full variable domain: DGGITQSPKYLFRKEGQNVTLSCEQNLNHDAMYWYRQDPGQGLRLIYYSQIVNDFQKGDIAEGYSVSREKKESFPLTVTSAQKNPTAFYLCASSRDRGRTEAFFGQGTRLTVV.

This sequence joins TRBV2 and TRBJ1-5; no reliable D call. V shed 3 bases and J shed 1 base, with 7 bases lying between them. CDR1 and CDR2 from the germline V gene are SNHLY and FYNNEI. This CDR3 has 14 residues. The DNA of the CDR3 is TGTGCCAGCAGTGAGATCGGAAGCAATCAGCCCCAGCATTTT. Protein sequence: CASSEIGSNQPQHF.

The genes are TRBV11-1 and TRBJ2-3; 14 bases align to TRBD2. V lost 5 bases to trimming and J lost 1 base; unmatched junction nucleotides: 8. Germline V CDR1 and CDR2: SGHAT, FQDESV (reference sequence). This CDR3 has 18 amino acids. The CDR3 region is CASSPGTSGSLGTDTQYF. The CDR3 coding sequence is TGTGCCAGCAGCCCAGGGACTAGCGGGAGTCTGGGCACAGATACGCAGTATTTT.

V usage is TRBV28 and J usage is TRBJ2-6; the D gene is possibly TRBD1 (6 bases). Trimming took 6 bases from V and 0 from J, leaving 18 bases between them. The CDR3 spans 18 residues. CDR1 and CDR2 (germline): MDHEN, SYDVKM. The CDR3 DNA follows: TGTGCCAGCAGCCCCATGGGGGCGGGTCACTCTGGGGCCAACGTCCTGACTTTC. It encodes CASSPMGAGHSGANVLTF.

The genes are TRBV5-8 and TRBJ2-3, with TRBD2 matching over 7 bases. This CDR3 has 14 amino acids. The germline CDR1 and CDR2 sequences are SGHTS and YDEGEE. With V trimmed by 2 bases and J by 3 bases, 3 bases remained unmatched. The CDR3 loop is CASSFWGGTDTQYF. CDR3 bases: TGTGCCAGCAGCTTTTGGGGGGGGACAGATACGCAGTATTTT.

This chain uses TRBV6-1 with TRBJ1-5; D unresolved. The germline gives CDR1 MNHNS, CDR2 SASEGT. The CDR3 length is 16 residues. Deletions cut 6 bases from V and 1 base from J, with 16 bases between. CDR3 nucleotides: TGTGCCAGCAGCGAAACTCGACTGCGGAGCAATCAGCCCCAGCATTTT. It yields the protein CASSETRLRSNQPQHF.

V usage is TRBV9 and J usage is TRBJ2-3, with D possibly matching TRBD2 (5 bases). The germline V gene has CDR1 SGDLS and CDR2 YYNGEE. The CDR3 has 15 residues. Trimming left V 3 bases short and J 0 bases short, with 11 bases between. Here the CDR3 DNA reads TGTGCCAGCAGCGAGAGCGGAACCAGCACAGATACGCAGTATTTT. This gives the protein CASSESGTSTDTQYF.

The chain couples TRBV9 to TRBJ2-1, with 7 bases identical to TRBD2. Per germline, CDR1 SGDLS and CDR2 YYNGEE. This CDR3 has 16 residues. The V and J ends lost 4 bases and 0 bases, in that order; junction bases with no gene match: 7. The CDR3 nucleotides are TGTGCCAGCAGCCATGGGGAGGGCAGCTCCTACAATGAGCAGTTCTTC. Protein: CASSHGEGSSYNEQFF.

The CDR3 reads CAISESGETQYF. CDR3 in DNA: TGTGCCATCAGTGAGTCAGGAGAGACCCAGTACTTC. The chain is built from TRBV10-3 and TRBJ2-5; D call uncertain. The CDR3 totals 12 residues. Germline V gives CDR1 ENHRY, CDR2 SYGVKD. Trimming left V 0 bases short and J 4 bases short, with 3 bases between.

This clone was found a few times. The chain links TRBV4-2 to TRBJ1-2; 12 positions match TRBD1. The CDR3 covers 15 residues. Germline CDR1 reads LGHNA; CDR2 reads YNFKEQ. After removal of 4 bases from V and 3 bases from J, the junction contained 3 bases not matched to a gene. In nucleotides, the CDR3 is TGTGCCAGCAGCCCCGGGACAGGGGGCGACTATGGCTACACCTTC. Encoded protein: CASSPGTGGDYGYTF.